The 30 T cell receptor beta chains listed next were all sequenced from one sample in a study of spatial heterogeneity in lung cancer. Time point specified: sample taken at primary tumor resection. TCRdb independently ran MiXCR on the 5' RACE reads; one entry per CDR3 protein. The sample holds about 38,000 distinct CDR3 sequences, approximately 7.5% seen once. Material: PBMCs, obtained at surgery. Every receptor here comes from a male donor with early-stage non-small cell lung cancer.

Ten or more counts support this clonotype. CDR3 protein: CASSQVAGSYNEQFF. The CDR3, as DNA: TGCGCCAGCAGCCAAGTAGCGGGGTCGTACAATGAGCAGTTCTTC. The chain is built from TRBV4-3 and TRBJ2-1; 8 positions agree with TRBD2. This CDR3 has 15 amino acids. The V segment lost 1 base and the J segment 4 bases; nucleotides outside the gene matches: 3. Germline V gene data show CDR1 as LGHNA and CDR2 as YSLEER.

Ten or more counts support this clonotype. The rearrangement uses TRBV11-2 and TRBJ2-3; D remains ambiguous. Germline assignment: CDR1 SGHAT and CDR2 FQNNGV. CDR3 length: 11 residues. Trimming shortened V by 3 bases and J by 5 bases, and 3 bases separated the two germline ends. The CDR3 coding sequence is TGTGCCAGCAGCTTGGGAGATACGCAGTATTTT. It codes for CASSLGDTQYF.

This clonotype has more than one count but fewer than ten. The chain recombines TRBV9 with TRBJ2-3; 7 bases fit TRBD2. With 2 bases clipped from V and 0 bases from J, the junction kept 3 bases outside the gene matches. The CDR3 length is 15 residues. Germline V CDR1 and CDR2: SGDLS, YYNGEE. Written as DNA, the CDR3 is TGTGCCAGCAGCGTTAGCGGGTCTAGCACAGATACGCAGTATTTT. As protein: CASSVSGSSTDTQYF.

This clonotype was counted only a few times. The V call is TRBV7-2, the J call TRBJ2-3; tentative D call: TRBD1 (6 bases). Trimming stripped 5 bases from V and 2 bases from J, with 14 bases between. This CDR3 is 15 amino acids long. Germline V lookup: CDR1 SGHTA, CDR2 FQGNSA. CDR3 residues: CASSLQGSSTDTQYF. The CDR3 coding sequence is TGTGCCAGCAGCCTACAGGGATCCTCCACAGATACGCAGTATTTT.

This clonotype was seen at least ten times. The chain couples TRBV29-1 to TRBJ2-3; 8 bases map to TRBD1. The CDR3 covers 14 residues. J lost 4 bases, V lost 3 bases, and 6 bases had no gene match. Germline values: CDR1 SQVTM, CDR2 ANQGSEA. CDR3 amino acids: CSVEAGGASDTQYF. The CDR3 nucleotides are TGCAGCGTTGAGGCAGGGGGCGCTTCAGATACGCAGTATTTT.

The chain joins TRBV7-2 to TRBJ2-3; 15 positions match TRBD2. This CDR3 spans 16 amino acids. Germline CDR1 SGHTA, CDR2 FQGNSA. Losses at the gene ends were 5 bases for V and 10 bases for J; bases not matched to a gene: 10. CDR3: CASSAKPGLAGGAQYF. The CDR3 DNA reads TGTGCCAGCAGCGCCAAACCGGGACTAGCGGGGGGAGCGCAGTATTTT.

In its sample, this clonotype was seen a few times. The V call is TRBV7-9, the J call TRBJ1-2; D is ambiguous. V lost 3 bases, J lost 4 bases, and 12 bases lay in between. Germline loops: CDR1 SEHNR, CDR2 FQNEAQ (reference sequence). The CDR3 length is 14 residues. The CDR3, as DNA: TGTGCCAGCAGCTTCAGGTCAGCTACCTATGGCTACACCTTC. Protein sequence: CASSFRSATYGYTF.

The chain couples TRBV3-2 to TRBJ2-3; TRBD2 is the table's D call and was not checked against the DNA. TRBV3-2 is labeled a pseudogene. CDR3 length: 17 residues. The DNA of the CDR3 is TGTGCCAGCACCTCTTGGCCCAGGAGGAGGCAGGCAGATACGCAGTATTTT. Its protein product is CASTSWPRRRQADTQYF.

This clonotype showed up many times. For the CDR3, the DNA is TGTGCCAGCAGTTTCGGGCGACGGAACTATGGCTACACCTTC. It codes for CASSFGRRNYGYTF. V gene TRBV12-3 or TRBV12-4 combines with J gene TRBJ1-2; no reliable D call. The CDR3 loop spans 14 amino acids. The V end was cut by 3 bases, the J end by 2 bases, with 10 bases between.

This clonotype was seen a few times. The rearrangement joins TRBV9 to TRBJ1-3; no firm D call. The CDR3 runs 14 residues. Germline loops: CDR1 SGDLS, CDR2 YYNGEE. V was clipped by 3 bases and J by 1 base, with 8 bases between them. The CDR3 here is CASSAQESGNTIYF. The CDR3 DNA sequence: TGTGCCAGCAGCGCGCAGGAGTCTGGAAACACCATATATTTT.

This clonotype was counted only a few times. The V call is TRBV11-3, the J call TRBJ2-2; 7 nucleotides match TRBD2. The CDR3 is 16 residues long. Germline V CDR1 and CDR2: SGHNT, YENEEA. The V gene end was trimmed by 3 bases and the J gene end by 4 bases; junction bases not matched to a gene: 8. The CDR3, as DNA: TGTGCCAGCAGCTTTAATGCGGGAGTTTTCACCGGGGAGCTGTTTTTT. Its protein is CASSFNAGVFTGELFF.

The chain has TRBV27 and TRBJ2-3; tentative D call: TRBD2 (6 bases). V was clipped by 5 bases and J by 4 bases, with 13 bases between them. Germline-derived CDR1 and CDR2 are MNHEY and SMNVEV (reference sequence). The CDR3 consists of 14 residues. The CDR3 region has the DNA TGTGCCAGCAGTGCGGCCGCGGGGTCAGATACGCAGTATTTT. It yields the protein CASSAAAGSDTQYF.

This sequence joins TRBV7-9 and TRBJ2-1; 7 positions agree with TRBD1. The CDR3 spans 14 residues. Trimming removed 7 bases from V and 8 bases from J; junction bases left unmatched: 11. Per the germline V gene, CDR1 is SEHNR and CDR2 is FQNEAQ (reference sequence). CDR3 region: CASNPLGGQHEQFF. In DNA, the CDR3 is TGTGCCAGCAACCCCCTAGGGGGCCAGCATGAGCAGTTCTTC. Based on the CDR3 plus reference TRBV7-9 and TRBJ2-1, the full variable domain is DTGVSQNPRHKITKRGQNVTFRCDPISEHNRLYWYRQTLGQGPEFLTYFQNEAQLEKSRLLSDRFSAERPKGSFSTLEIQRTEQGDSAMYLCASNPLGGQHEQFFGPGTRLTVL.

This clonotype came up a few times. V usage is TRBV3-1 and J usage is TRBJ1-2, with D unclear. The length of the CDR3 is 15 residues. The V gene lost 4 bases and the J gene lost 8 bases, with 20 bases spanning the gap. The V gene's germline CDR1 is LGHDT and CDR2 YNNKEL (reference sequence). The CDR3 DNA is TGTGCCAGCAGCCCGTTCATGCTTGGCACGGGGGGCTACACCTTC. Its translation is CASSPFMLGTGGYTF. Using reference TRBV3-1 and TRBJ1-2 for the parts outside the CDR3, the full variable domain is DTAVSQTPKYLVTQMGNDKSIKCEQNLGHDTMYWYKQDSKKFLKIMFSYNNKELIINETVPNRFSPKSPDKAHLNLHINSLELGDSAVYFCASSPFMLGTGGYTFGSGTRLTVV.

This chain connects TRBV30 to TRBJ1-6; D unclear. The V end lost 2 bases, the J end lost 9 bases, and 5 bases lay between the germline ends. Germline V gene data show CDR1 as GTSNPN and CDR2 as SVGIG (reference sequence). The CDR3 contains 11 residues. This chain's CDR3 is CAWSQFSPLHF. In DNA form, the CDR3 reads TGTGCCTGGAGTCAGTTTTCACCCCTCCACTTT.

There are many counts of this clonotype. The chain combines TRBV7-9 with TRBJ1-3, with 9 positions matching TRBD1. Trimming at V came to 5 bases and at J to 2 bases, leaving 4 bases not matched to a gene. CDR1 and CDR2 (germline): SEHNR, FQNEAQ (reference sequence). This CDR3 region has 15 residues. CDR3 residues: CASSRQGGPGNTIYF. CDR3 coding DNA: TGTGCCAGCAGCAGACAGGGGGGGCCTGGAAACACCATATATTTT. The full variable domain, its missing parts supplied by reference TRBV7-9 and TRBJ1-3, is DTGVSQNPRHKITKRGQNVTFRCDPISEHNRLYWYRQTLGQGPEFLTYFQNEAQLEKSRLLSDRFSAERPKGSFSTLEIQRTEQGDSAMYLCASSRQGGPGNTIYFGEGSWLTVV.

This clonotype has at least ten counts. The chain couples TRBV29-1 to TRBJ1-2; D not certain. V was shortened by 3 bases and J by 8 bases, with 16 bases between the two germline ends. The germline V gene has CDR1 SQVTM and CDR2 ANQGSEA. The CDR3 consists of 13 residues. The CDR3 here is CSVEIFGTSGYTF. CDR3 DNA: TGCAGCGTTGAGATCTTCGGCACGTCAGGCTACACCTTC.

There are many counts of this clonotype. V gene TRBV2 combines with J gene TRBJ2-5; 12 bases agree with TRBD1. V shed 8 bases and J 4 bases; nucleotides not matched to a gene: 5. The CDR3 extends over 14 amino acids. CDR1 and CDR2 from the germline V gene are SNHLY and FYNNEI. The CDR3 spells CASGGTGGLETQYF. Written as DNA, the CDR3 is TGTGCCAGCGGGGGGACAGGGGGCTTAGAGACCCAGTACTTC.

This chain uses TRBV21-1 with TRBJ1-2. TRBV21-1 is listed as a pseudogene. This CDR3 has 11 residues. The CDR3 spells CASSKKNLIAF. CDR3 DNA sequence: TGTGCCAGCAGCAAAAAGAATCTGATCGCCTTC.

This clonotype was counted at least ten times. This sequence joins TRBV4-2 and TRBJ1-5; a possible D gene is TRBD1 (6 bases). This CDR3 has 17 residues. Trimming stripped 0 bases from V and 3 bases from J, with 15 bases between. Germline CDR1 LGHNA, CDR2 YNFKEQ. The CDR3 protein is CASSQDSGGSLNQPQHF. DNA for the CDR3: TGTGCCAGCAGCCAAGATTCTGGGGGCAGCCTCAATCAGCCCCAGCATTTT.

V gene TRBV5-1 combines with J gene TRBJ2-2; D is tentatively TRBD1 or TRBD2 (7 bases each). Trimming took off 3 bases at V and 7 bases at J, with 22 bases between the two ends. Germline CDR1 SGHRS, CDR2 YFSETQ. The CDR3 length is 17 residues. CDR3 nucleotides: TGCGCCAGCAGCTGGACAGGACTAGGGAGAGGGCACGGGGAGCTGTTTTTT. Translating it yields CASSWTGLGRGHGELFF.

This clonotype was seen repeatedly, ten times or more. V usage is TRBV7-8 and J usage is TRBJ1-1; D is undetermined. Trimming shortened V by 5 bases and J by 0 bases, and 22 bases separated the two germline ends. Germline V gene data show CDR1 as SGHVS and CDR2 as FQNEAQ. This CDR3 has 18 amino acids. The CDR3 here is CASSTYFVAGGVNTEAFF. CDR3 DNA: TGTGCCAGCAGCACATATTTCGTCGCAGGTGGGGTGAACACTGAAGCTTTCTTT.

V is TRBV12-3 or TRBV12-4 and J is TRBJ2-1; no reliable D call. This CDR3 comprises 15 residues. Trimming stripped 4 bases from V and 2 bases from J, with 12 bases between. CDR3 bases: TGTGCCAGCAGTTCGGCCGGGTCCCCCTACAATGAGCAGTTCTTC. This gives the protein CASSSAGSPYNEQFF.

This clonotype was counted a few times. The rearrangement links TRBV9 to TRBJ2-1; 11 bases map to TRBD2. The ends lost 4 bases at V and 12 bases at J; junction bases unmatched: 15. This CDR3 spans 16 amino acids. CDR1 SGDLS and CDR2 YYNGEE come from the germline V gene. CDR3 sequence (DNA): TGTGCCAGCAGCCTGGGGACTAGCGGATTCCTAAGTGGGCAGTTCTTC. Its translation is CASSLGTSGFLSGQFF.

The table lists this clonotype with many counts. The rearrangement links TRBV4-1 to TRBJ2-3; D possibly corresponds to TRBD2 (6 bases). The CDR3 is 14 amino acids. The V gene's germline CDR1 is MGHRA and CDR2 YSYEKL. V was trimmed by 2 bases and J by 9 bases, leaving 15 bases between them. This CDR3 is CASSQQKEGSTQYF. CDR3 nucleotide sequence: TGCGCCAGCAGCCAACAAAAGGAGGGTTCCACGCAGTATTTT.

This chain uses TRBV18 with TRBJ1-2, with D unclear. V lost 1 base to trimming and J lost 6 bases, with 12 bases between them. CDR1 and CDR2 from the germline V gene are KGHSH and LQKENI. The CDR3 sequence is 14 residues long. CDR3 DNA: TGTGCCAGCTCACCACGACCGGGAGGCGATGGCTACACCTTC. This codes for CASSPRPGGDGYTF. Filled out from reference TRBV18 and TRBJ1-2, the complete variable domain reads NAGVMQNPRHLVRRRGQEARLRCSPMKGHSHVYWYRQLPEEGLKFMVYLQKENIIDESGMPKERFSAEFPKEGPSILRIQQVVRGDSAAYFCASSPRPGGDGYTFGSGTRLTVV.

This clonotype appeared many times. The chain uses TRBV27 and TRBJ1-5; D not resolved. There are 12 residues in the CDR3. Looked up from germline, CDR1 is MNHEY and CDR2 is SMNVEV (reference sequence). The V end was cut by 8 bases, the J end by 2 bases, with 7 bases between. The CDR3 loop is CASGIGNQPQHF. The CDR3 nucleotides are TGTGCCAGCGGTATTGGCAATCAGCCCCAGCATTTT.

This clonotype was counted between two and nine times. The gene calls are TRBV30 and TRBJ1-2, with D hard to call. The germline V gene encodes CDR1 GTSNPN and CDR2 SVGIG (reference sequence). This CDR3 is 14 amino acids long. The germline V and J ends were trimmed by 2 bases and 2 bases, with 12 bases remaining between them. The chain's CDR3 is CAWSIWGMNYGYTF. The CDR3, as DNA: TGTGCCTGGAGTATATGGGGAATGAACTATGGCTACACCTTC.

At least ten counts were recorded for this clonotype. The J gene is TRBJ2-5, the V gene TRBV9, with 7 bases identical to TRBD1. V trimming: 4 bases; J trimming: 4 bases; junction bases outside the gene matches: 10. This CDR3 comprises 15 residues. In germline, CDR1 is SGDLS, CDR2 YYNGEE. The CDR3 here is CASSPNRGAGETQYF. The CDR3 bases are TGTGCCAGCAGCCCCAACAGGGGCGCGGGAGAGACCCAGTACTTC.

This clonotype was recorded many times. CDR3 protein: CASSPQTGIGANVLTF. DNA for the CDR3: TGTGCCAGCTCACCCCAGACAGGGATCGGGGCCAACGTCCTGACTTTC. The chain employs TRBV18 and TRBJ2-6, with TRBD1 identical over 7 bases. The CDR3 runs 16 residues. The J segment lost 4 bases and the V segment lost 3 bases, leaving 6 bases of the junction unmatched. The germline V gene has CDR1 KGHSH and CDR2 LQKENI.